The TCR beta chain under discussion was sequenced for a study of CD8 T cells in Susac syndrome. Study in general: Clinically active disease was present in 5 or 6 of the sequenced Susac syndrome patients. Eight of these patients were in remission.

Points from the study as a whole: None of the CD4+ T cell repertoires in Susac syndrome showed clonal expansion.

The CDR3 is 17 residues long. CDR1 is GTSNPN, CDR2 SVGIG, per germline (reference sequence). J lost 1 base, V lost 4 bases, and 15 bases had no gene match. Reverse transcription of about 0.45 to 1 ug RNA was performed with random hexamers. It was immunoSEQ multiplex PCR that amplified TCR beta CDR3 across 54 Vbeta and 13 Jbeta. TCRdb re-analysed the immunoSEQ multiplex PCR reads in MiXCR, keeping a single row per CDR3 protein. The table includes about 240,000 distinct CDR3 sequences, 90% to 96% detected once. The diagnostic criteria were recently defined, and patients with Susac syndrome met them for definite or probable disease. Remarks on this clonotype: The antigen is unknown.

Material: CD4+ T cells from PBMCs. The receptor was derived from a human donor with Susac syndrome. V is TRBV30 and J is TRBJ2-5; 7 nucleotides align to TRBD1. CDR3 nucleotides: TGTGCCTGGAAGGTCGGGGACAGAATTGAATCCCAAGAGACCCAGTACTTC. Its protein product is CAWKVGDRIESQETQYF.